Listed here is a single T cell receptor (beta chain). Its specificity is unknown. An end of the junction does not agree with germline; a read error may underlie this. Treatment of any kind had been given to no patient before thyroid surgery. This specimen belongs to a study of metastatic and nonmetastatic thyroid tumors. As for the study in general: It was across blood and tumor or nodule tissue from malignant and benign thyroid patients that repertoires were compared.

Authors' data handling: For papillary thyroid cancer, a distant-metastasis classifier was constructed from CDR3 differences observed across clinicopathological groups. TCRdb re-analyzed the PCR reads through MiXCR. V and J calls and clone size were set by TCRdb, not the authors. The sample lists tens of thousands of clones, roughly 12% occurring once. The length of the CDR3 is 16 residues. Germline CDR1 reads MGHRA; CDR2 reads YSYEKL. Study results and caveats: Malignant thyroid tumors reportedly exceeded benign nodules significantly in TCR beta diversity, with the difference appearing in blood and tumor.

The source material was blood. This receptor was identified in a female donor with papillary thyroid cancer or a benign thyroid nodule (not recorded which). Some clones in this sample may be carry-over from other donors' samples. J is TRBJ2-3 and V is TRBV4-1, with a weak D call TRBD2 (6 bases). The CDR3 spells CASRQAGGLETDTQYF. The DNA of the CDR3 is TGCGCCAGCAGACAAGCCGGGGGACTTGAGACAGATACGCAGTATTTT.